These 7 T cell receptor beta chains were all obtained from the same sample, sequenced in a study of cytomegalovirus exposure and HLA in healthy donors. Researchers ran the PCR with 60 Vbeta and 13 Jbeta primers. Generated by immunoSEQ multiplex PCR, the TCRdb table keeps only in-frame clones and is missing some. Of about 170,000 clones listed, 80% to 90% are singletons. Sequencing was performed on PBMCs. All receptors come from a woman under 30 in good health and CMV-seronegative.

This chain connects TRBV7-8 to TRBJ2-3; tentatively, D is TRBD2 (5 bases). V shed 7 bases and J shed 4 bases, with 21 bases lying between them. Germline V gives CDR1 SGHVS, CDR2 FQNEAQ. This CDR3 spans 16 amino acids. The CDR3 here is CASTTEQPSGADTQYF. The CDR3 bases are TGTGCCAGCACCACTGAACAACCGTCCGGGGCAGATACGCAGTATTTT.

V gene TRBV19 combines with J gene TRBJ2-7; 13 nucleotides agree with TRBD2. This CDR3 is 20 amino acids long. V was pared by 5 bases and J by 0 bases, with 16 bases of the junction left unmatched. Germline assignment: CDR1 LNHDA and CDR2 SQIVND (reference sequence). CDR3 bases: TGTGCCAGTAGTCATCGACCTCCGGGACTAGCGGGACTGAGCTCCTACGAGCAGTACTTC. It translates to CASSHRPPGLAGLSSYEQYF.

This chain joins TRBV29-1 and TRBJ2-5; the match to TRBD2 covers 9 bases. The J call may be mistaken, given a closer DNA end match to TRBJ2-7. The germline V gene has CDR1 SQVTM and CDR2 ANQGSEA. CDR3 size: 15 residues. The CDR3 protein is CSVEGGSGSSYEQYF. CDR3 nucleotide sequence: TGCAGCGTTGAGGGGGGTAGCGGGAGCTCCTACGAGCAGTACTTC.

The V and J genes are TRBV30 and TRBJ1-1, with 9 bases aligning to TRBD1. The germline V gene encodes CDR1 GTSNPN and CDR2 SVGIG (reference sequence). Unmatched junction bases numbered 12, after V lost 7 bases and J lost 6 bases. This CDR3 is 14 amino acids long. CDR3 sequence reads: CAFTGGASLAEAFF. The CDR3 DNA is TGTGCCTTTACAGGGGGCGCATCTTTGGCTGAAGCTTTCTTT.

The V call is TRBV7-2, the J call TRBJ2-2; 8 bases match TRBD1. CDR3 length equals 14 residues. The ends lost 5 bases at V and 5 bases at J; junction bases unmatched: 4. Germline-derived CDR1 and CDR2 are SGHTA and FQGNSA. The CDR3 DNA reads TGTGCCAGCAGCGAGCAGGGGGCAACCGGGGAGCTGTTTTTT. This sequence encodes CASSEQGATGELFF. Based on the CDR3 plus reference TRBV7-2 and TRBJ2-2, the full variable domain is GAGVSQSPSNKVTEKGKDVELRCDPISGHTALYWYRQSLGQGLEFLIYFQGNSAPDKSGLPSDRFSAERTGGSVSTLTIQRTQQEDSAVYLCASSEQGATGELFFGEGSRLTVL.

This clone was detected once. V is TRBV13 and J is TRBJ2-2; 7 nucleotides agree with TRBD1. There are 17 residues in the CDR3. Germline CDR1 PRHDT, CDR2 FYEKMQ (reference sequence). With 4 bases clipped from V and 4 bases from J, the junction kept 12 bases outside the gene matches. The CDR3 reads CASSSGTVVMGTGELFF. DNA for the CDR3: TGTGCCAGCAGCTCCGGGACAGTGGTAATGGGCACCGGGGAGCTGTTTTTT.

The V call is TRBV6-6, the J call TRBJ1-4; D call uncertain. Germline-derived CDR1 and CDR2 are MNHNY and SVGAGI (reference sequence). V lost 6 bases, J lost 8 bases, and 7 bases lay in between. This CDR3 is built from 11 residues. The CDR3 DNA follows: TGTGCCAGCAGCCAGGTGGAAAAACTGTTTTTT. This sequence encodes CASSQVEKLFF.